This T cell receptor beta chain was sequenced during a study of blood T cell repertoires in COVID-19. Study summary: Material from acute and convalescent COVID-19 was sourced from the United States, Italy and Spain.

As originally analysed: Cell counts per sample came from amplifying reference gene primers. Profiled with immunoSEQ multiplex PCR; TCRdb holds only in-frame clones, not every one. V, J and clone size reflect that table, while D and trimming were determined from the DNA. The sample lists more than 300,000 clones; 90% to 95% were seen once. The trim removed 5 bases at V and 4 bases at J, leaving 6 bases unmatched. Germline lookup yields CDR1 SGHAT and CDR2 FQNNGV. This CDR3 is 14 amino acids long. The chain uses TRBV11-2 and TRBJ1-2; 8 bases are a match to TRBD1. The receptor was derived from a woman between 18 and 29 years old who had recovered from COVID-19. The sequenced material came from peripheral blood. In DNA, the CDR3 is TGTGCCAGCAGCCCGACAGGGGTGGGCTATGGCTACACCTTC. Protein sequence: CASSPTGVGYGYTF.